This section outlines one T cell receptor beta chain sequence together with its context. These data belong to a study of radiotherapy plus CTLA-4 blockade in lung cancer. Receiving focal radiation plus CTLA-4 blockade with ipilimumab were patients who had chemo-refractory metastatic non-small-cell lung cancer. Germline lookup yields CDR1 MNHNS and CDR2 SASEGT. The CDR3 length is 14 residues. V was cut by 5 bases and J by 2 bases, with 10 bases left in between. The assay was immunoSEQ multiplex PCR, and TCRdb's table has in-frame clones only and misses some. Among 110,000 or so clones listed, roughly 80% were seen once.

The receptor was derived from a human donor with non-small cell lung cancer who had a partial response to radiotherapy plus ipilimumab. This sequence joins TRBV6-1 and TRBJ2-1; possible D gene TRBD2, 5 bases. The specimen was peripheral blood, collected from a patient treated with radiotherapy plus ipilimumab. The CDR3 DNA is TGTGCCAGCAGTTCACGCGGGCCCTACAATGAGCAGTTCTTC. Translation gives CASSSRGPYNEQFF.